This TCR beta chain was recovered during a study of OX40 agonist ivuxolimab in advanced cancers. Study-level information: At 0.01 to 10 mg/kg, ivuxolimab was administered intravenously to patients every 2 weeks. Enrollees could have had prior anti-PD-1, anti-PD-L1 or anti-CTLA-4 therapy, which around 43% had received. Overall study findings and caveats: In the 0.1-3.0 mg/kg groups, partial responders showed among the lowest expansion.

The V and J ends lost 7 bases and 3 bases respectively, with 16 bases between them. Per the germline V gene, CDR1 is SGDLS and CDR2 is YYNGEE. The CDR3 is 14 amino acids. Profiling relied on immunoSEQ multiplex PCR, and the TCRdb table lists in-frame clones only, not all of them. The sample carries 60,000 to 85,000 clones, 84% recorded once. Notes on this clone: Antigen specificity is unknown.

Samples of blood were obtained at baseline, on cycle 4 day 1, and on cycle 7 day 1. The rearrangement uses TRBV9 and TRBJ1-2; possibly TRBD1 for D (6 bases). Sequenced here: CD4+ or CD8+ T cells sorted from blood, sampled in a trial of the OX40 agonist ivuxolimab. The source is an adult with an advanced solid tumor such as melanoma, head and neck, liver or kidney cancer. CDR3 residues: CASLGGGGDYGYTF. CDR3 in DNA: TGTGCCAGCCTCGGAGGGGGGGGAGACTATGGCTACACCTTC.